The 9 T cell receptor beta chains below come from one sample, sequenced in a study of T cell responses to AZD1222 COVID-19 vaccine. Libraries were prepared by immunoSEQ multiplex PCR; TCRdb keeps only in-frame clonotypes and omits some of them. The sample yields roughly 150,000 clones, about nine tenths seen once. The sample in question was peripheral blood, obtained 28 days after the second AZD1222 dose. Receptors were obtained from an adult who received the AZD1222 COVID-19 vaccine.

This clone showed up just once. The rearrangement links TRBV11-2 to TRBJ2-5; D is uncertain. The V gene lost 1 base and the J gene lost 3 bases, with 12 bases spanning the gap. Germline lookup yields CDR1 SGHAT and CDR2 FQNNGV. The CDR3 has 15 residues. For the CDR3, the DNA is TGTGCCAGCAGCTTAGTAGGCTCCGTAAAAGAGACCCAGTACTTC. It is translated as CASSLVGSVKETQYF. The whole variable domain, remainder taken from reference TRBV11-2 and TRBJ2-5, is EAGVAQSPRYKIIEKRQSVAFWCNPISGHATLYWYQQILGQGPKLLIQFQNNGVVDDSQLPKDRFSAERLKGVDSTLKIQPAKLEDSAVYLCASSLVGSVKETQYFGPGTRLLVL.

V usage is TRBV12-3 or TRBV12-4 and J usage is TRBJ1-1, with unresolved D. CDR3 size: 13 residues. V was pared by 8 bases and J by 4 bases, with 14 bases between. CDR3 in amino acids: CASSEGPSTEAFF. The CDR3 bases are TGTGCCAGCTCCGAGGGTCCCTCCACTGAAGCTTTCTTT.

V and J are TRBV2 and TRBJ1-4; D is uncertain. Trimming removed 8 bases at V and 8 bases at J, with 18 bases between. CDR1 is SNHLY and CDR2 is FYNNEI in the germline V gene. This CDR3 is built from 14 residues. The CDR3 here is CASRMGSATEKLFF. For the CDR3, the DNA is TGTGCCAGCCGAATGGGCAGCGCGACCGAAAAACTGTTTTTT.

The chain joins TRBV5-1 to TRBJ2-1; 12 bases are shared with TRBD2. CDR1 is SGHRS, CDR2 YFSETQ, per germline. This CDR3 is built from 16 residues. V lost 2 bases, J lost 6 bases, and 6 bases stayed unmatched. The CDR3 nucleotides read TGCGCCAGCAGCTTACGACTAGCGGGGGCCGGCAATGAGCAGTTCTTC. It yields the protein CASSLRLAGAGNEQFF. The whole variable domain, remainder taken from reference TRBV5-1 and TRBJ2-1, is KAGVTQTPRYLIKTRGQQVTLSCSPISGHRSVSWYQQTPGQGLQFLFEYFSETQRNKGNFPGRFSGRQFSNSRSEMNVSTLELGDSALYLCASSLRLAGAGNEQFFGPGTRLTVL.

This clone was counted once. The genes are TRBV18 and TRBJ1-4, with D maybe TRBD1 (5 bases). Germline V gives CDR1 KGHSH, CDR2 LQKENI. Trimming pared 0 bases from V and 8 bases from J, leaving 16 bases between. The CDR3 totals 16 residues. CDR3 nucleotide sequence: TGTGCCAGCTCACCACCAGGGGCGCGGAGAGAGGAAAAACTGTTTTTT. Translated: CASSPPGARREEKLFF.

J is TRBJ1-6 and V is TRBV6-6; maybe TRBD1 (6 bases). V was shortened by 6 bases and J by 7 bases, with 19 bases between the two germline ends. The CDR3 extends over 16 amino acids. The germline CDR1 and CDR2 sequences are MNHNY and SVGAGI (reference sequence). The DNA of the CDR3 is TGTGCCAGCAGCCCTTTCAGGGGAAGCCAGAATTCACCCCTCCACTTT. Protein product: CASSPFRGSQNSPLHF.

In this sample, this clone turned up a few times. V is TRBV6-6 and J is TRBJ2-1, with TRBD1 matching over 8 bases. V was clipped by 10 bases and J by 3 bases; unmatched bases: 5. The CDR3 length is 13 residues. Germline V lookup: CDR1 MNHNY, CDR2 SVGAGI (reference sequence). This chain's CDR3 is CATGTGNYNEQFF. The CDR3 DNA reads TGTGCCACCGGGACAGGTAACTACAATGAGCAGTTCTTC.

The chain is built from TRBV4-2 and TRBJ1-6, with D tentatively TRBD1 (5 bases). V was pared by 0 bases and J by 5 bases, with 8 bases between. Germline V gene data show CDR1 as LGHNA and CDR2 as YNFKEQ. This CDR3 has 15 amino acids. CDR3 nucleotides: TGTGCCAGCAGCCAAGAGGAGACAGATAATTCACCCCTCCACTTT. Protein: CASSQEETDNSPLHF.

The J gene is TRBJ2-3, the V gene TRBV5-1; TRBD2 matches at 13 bases. The CDR3 covers 16 residues. Germline trimming cut 7 bases from V and 2 bases from J; bases unmatched to any gene: 7. Germline CDR1 SGHRS, CDR2 YFSETQ. The CDR3 nucleotides read TGCGCCAGCGGCAGCGGGACTAGCGGGACCACAGATACGCAGTATTTT. It is translated as CASGSGTSGTTDTQYF.